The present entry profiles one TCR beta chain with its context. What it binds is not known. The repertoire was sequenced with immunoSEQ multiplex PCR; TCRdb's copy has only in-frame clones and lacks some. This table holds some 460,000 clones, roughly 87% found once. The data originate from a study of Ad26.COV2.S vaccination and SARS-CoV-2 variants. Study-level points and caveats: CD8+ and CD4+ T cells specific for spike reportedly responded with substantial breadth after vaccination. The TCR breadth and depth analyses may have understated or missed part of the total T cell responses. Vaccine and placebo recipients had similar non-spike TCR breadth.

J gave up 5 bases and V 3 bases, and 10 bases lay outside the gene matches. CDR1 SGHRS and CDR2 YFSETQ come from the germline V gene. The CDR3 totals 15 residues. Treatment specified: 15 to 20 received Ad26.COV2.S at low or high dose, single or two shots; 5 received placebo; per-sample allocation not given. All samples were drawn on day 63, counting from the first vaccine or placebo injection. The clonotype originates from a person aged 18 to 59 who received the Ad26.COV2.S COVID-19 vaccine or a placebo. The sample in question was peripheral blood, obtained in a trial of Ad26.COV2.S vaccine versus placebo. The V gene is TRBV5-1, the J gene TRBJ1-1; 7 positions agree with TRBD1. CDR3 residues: CASSSRQGAVTEAFF. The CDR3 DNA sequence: TGCGCCAGCAGCTCCAGACAGGGTGCGGTAACTGAAGCTTTCTTT. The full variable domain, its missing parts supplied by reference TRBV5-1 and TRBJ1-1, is KAGVTQTPRYLIKTRGQQVTLSCSPISGHRSVSWYQQTPGQGLQFLFEYFSETQRNKGNFPGRFSGRQFSNSRSEMNVSTLELGDSALYLCASSSRQGAVTEAFFGQGTRLTVV.